This TCR beta chain is drawn from a study of cytomegalovirus exposure and HLA in healthy donors. On this clone: Antigen: not known.

Study-wide findings and caveats: In a later analysis, TCR beta V- and J-gene trimming showed a link to a missense DCLRE1C variant. It was reported that the classifier diagnosed cytomegalovirus status with high specificity and sensitivity in both the original and validation cohorts. The study reported that TCR beta sequences accurately predicted HLA-A and HLA-B alleles in most subjects. Associated with cytomegalovirus, according to the listing, were 150 to 200 TCR beta chains.

Primers: 60 Vbeta forward and 13 Jbeta reverse. Method: immunoSEQ multiplex PCR; TCRdb's copy keeps in-frame clones and lacks some. The table records 200,000 to 300,000 clones, over 80% of them present only once. V trimming: 4 bases; J trimming: 5 bases; junction bases outside the gene matches: 5. Germline CDR1 is GTSNPN and CDR2 is SVGIG (reference sequence). The CDR3 length is 14 residues. This sequence was found in a middle-aged woman in good health and CMV-seropositive. This chain connects TRBV30 to TRBJ2-5, with 12 bases identical to TRBD1. Specimen: PBMCs. CDR3 DNA sequence: TGTGCCTGGACCGGGACAGGGGGCTCTGAGACCCAGTACTTC. Translated: CAWTGTGGSETQYF.